This entry lists 2 T cell receptor beta chains sequenced from one sample in a study of CD8+ T cells in alopecia areata. RNA extraction and reverse transcription yielded cDNA as sequencing template. Method: immunoSEQ multiplex PCR; TCRdb's copy keeps in-frame clones and lacks some. The sample contains 150,000 to 250,000 clones, roughly three fifths of which appear only once. Regarding treatment: oral pan-JAK inhibitor, 5-10 mg twice daily. The sequencing used CD4+ T cells sorted from blood, collected at week 4, from a patient treated with tofacitinib. All receptors derive from a human donor with alopecia areata.

The rearrangement joins TRBV5-1 to TRBJ2-3; TRBD1 agrees at 7 bases. Germline V CDR1 and CDR2: SGHRS, YFSETQ. The J segment lost 13 bases and the V segment lost 0 bases, leaving 8 bases of the junction unmatched. There are 13 residues in the CDR3. This CDR3 is CASSLGDRVDEYF. CDR3 nucleotides: TGCGCCAGCAGCTTGGGCGACAGGGTAGACGAGTATTTT.

The chain joins TRBV7-9 to TRBJ2-5; no clear D. The V and J ends lost 5 bases and 2 bases respectively, with 3 bases between them. Germline CDR1 is SEHNR and CDR2 is FQNEAQ (reference sequence). This CDR3 region has 11 residues. DNA of the CDR3: TGTGCCAGCAGCGTACAAGAGACCCAGTACTTC. Its translation is CASSVQETQYF.